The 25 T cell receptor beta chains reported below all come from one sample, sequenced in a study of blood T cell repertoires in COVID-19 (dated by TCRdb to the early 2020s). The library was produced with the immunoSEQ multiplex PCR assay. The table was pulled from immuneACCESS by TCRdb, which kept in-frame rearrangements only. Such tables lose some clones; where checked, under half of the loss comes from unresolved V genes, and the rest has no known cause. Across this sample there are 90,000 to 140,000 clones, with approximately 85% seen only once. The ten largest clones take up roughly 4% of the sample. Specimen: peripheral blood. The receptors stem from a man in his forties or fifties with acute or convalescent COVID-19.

The CDR3 loop is CASSIRGNTIYF. CDR3 sequence (DNA): TGTGCCAGCAGCATCAGGGGAAACACCATATATTTT. The chain is built from TRBV9 and TRBJ1-3, with D unclear. V was shortened by 4 bases and J by 4 bases, with 6 bases between the two germline ends. This CDR3 region has 12 residues. Germline lookup yields CDR1 SGDLS and CDR2 YYNGEE.

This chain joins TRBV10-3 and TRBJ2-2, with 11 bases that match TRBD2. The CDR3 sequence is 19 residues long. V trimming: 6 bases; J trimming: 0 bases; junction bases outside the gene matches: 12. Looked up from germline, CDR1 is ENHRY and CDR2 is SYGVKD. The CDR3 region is CAISRTSGPPPTNTGELFF. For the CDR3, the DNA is TGTGCCATCAGCCGGACTAGCGGGCCACCTCCTACGAACACCGGGGAGCTGTTTTTT.

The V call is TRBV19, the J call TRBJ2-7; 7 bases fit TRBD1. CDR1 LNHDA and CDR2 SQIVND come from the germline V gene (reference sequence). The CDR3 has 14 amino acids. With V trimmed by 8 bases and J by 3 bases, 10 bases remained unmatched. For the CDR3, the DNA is TGTGCCAGTGCCCCCGGGACAGAGAACTACGAGCAGTACTTC. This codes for CASAPGTENYEQYF.

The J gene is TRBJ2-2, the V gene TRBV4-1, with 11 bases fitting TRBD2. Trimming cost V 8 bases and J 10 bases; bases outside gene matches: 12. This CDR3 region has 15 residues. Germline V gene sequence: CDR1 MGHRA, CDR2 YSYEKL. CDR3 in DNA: TGCGCCAGCGCCCAGGAAATAGCGGGAGGGTCGGAGCTGTTTTTT. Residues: CASAQEIAGGSELFF.

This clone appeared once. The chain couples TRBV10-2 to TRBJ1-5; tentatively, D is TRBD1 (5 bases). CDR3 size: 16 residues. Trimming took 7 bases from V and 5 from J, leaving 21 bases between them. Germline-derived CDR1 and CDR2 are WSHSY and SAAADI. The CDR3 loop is CASTSGAAGPYQPQHF. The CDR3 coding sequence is TGCGCCAGCACCTCCGGGGCGGCGGGGCCCTATCAGCCCCAGCATTTT.

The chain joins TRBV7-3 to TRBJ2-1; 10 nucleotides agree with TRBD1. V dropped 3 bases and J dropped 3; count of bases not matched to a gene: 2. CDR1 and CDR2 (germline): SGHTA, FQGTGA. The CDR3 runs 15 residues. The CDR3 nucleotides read TGTGCCAGCAGCTTCGGACAGGGGGTCTACAATGAGCAGTTCTTC. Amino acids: CASSFGQGVYNEQFF.

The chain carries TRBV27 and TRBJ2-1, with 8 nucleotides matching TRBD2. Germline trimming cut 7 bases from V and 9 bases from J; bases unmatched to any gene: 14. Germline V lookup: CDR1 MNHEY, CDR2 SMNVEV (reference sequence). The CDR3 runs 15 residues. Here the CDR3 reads CASMGTSARISEQFF. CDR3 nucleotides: TGTGCCAGCATGGGGACTAGTGCTAGGATCAGTGAGCAGTTCTTC.

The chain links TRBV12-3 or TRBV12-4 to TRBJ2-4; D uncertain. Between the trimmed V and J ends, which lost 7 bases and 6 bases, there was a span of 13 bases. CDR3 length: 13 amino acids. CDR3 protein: CASKYGGGNIQYF. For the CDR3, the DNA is TGTGCCAGCAAGTACGGTGGCGGAAACATTCAGTACTTC.

The CDR3 loop is CASRVGGTQGEQYF. The CDR3 region has the DNA TGTGCCAGCAGGGTCGGGGGGACCCAAGGCGAGCAGTACTTC. The genes are TRBV6-5 and TRBJ2-7; 7 nucleotides align to TRBD2. With V trimmed by 6 bases and J by 6 bases, 11 bases remained unmatched. Germline values: CDR1 MNHEY, CDR2 SVGAGI. The CDR3 totals 14 residues.

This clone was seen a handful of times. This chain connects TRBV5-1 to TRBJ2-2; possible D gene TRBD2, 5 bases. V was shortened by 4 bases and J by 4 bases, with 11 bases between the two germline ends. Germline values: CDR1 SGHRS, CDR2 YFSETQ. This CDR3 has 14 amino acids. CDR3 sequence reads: CASSTGYGTGELFF. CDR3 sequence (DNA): TGCGCCAGCAGCACGGGGTACGGCACCGGGGAGCTGTTTTTT.

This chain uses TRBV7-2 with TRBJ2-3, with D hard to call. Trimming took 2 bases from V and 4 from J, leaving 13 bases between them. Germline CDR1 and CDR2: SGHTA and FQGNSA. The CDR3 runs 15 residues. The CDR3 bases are TGTGCCAGCAGCTTATTTTCCTTGTCGGCAGATACGCAGTATTTT. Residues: CASSLFSLSADTQYF.

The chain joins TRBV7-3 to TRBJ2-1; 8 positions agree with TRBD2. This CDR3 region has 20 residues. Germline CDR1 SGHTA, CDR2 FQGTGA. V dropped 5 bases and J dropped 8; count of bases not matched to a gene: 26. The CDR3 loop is CASSLGATGGPGFWFDEQFF. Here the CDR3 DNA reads TGTGCCAGCAGCCTCGGGGCGACGGGAGGGCCGGGTTTCTGGTTCGATGAGCAGTTCTTC.

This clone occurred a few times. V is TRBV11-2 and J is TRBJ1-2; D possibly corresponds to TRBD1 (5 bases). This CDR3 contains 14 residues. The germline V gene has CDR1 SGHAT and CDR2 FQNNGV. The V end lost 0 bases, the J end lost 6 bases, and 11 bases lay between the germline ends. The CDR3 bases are TGTGCCAGCAGCTTAGATCAGGGTGCTCATGGCTACACCTTC. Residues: CASSLDQGAHGYTF.

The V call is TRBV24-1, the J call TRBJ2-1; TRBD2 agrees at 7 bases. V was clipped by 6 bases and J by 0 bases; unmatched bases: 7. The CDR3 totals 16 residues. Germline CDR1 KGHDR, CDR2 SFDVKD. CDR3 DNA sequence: TGTGCCACCAGTAGGACTAGACCGAGCTCCTACAATGAGCAGTTCTTC. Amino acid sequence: CATSRTRPSSYNEQFF.

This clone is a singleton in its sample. The CDR3 protein is CASSDSGGTYEQYF. DNA of the CDR3: TGTGCCAGCAGCGATAGCGGGGGCACCTACGAGCAGTACTTC. The chain joins TRBV6-5 to TRBJ2-7; 9 positions agree with TRBD2. The CDR3 is made up of 14 amino acids. Germline values: CDR1 MNHEY, CDR2 SVGAGI. Trimming took 6 bases from V and 2 from J; bases not matched to a gene: 5.

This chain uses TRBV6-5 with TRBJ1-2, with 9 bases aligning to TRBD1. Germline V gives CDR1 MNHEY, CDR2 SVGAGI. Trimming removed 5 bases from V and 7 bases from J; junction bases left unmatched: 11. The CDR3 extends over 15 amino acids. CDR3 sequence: CASSPSGQGIGGYTF. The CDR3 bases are TGTGCCAGCAGTCCAAGCGGACAGGGGATAGGTGGCTACACCTTC.

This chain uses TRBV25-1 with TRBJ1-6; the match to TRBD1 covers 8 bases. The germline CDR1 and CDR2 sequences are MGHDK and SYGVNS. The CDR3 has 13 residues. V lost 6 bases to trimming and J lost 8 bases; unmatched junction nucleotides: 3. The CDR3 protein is CASRGQGDSPLHF. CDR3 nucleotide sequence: TGTGCCAGCAGAGGACAGGGCGATTCACCCCTCCACTTT. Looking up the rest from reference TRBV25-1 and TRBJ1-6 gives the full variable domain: EADIYQTPRYLVIGTGKKITLECSQTMGHDKMYWYQQDPGMELHLIHYSYGVNSTEKGDLSSESTVSRIRTEHFPLTLESARPSHTSQYLCASRGQGDSPLHFGNGTRLTVT.

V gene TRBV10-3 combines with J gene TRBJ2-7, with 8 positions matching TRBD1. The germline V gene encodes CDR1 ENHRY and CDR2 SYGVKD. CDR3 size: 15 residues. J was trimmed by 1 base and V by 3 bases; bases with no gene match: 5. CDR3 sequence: CAISDFGQGSYEQYF. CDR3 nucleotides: TGTGCCATCAGTGACTTCGGACAGGGTTCCTACGAGCAGTACTTC.

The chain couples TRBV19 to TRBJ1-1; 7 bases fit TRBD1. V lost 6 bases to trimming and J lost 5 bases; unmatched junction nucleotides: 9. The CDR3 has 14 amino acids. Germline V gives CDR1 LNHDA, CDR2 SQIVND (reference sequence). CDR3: CASRRQGVGTEAFF. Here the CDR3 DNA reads TGTGCCAGTAGAAGACAGGGAGTGGGGACTGAAGCTTTCTTT.

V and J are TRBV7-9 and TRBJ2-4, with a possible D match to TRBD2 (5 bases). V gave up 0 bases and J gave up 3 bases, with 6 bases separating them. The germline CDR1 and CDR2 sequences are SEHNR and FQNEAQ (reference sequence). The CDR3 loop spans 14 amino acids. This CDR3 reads CASSLAGSKNIQYF. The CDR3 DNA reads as TGTGCCAGCAGCTTAGCGGGGAGCAAAAACATTCAGTACTTC.

The DNA for the CDR3 is TGTGCCAGCAGCCAGAGGGATACGCAGTATTTT. The encoded protein is CASSQRDTQYF. V gene TRBV12-3 or TRBV12-4 combines with J gene TRBJ2-3, with unresolved D. The CDR3 consists of 11 residues. Trimming pared 6 bases from V and 6 bases from J, leaving 7 bases between.

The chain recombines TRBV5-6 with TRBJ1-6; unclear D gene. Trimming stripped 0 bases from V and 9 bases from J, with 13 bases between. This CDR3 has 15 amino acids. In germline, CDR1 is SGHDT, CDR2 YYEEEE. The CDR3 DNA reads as TGTGCCAGCAGCTTGGGCCCTACCTCCGGTTCACCCCTCCACTTT. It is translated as CASSLGPTSGSPLHF.

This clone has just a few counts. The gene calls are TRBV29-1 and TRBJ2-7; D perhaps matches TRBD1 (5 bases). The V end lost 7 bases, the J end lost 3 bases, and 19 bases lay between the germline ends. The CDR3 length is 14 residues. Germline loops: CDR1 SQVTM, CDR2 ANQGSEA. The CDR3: CSATTTDSFYEQYF. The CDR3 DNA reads TGCAGCGCAACCACGACAGACTCCTTCTACGAGCAGTACTTC.

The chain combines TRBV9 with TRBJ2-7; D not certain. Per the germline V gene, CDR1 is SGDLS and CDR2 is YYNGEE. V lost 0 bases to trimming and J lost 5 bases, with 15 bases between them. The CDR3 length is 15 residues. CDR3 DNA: TGTGCCAGCAGCGTAGCTCCCGTGGCAGTGAACGAGCAGTACTTC. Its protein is CASSVAPVAVNEQYF.

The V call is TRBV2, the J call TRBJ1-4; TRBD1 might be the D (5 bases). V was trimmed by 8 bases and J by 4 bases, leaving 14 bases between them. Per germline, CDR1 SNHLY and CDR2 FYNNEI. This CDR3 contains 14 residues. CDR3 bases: TGTGCCAGCGTCGTGGGGGGGAATAATGAAAAACTGTTTTTT. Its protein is CASVVGGNNEKLFF.